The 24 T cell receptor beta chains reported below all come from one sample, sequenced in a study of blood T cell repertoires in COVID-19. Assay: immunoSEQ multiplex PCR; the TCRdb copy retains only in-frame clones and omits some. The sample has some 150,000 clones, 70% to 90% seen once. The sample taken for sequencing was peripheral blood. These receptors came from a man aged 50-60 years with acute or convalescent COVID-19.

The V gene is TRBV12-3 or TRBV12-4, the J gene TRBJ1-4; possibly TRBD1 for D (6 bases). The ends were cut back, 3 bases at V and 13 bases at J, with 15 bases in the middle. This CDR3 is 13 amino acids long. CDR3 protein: CASSFIPGQRLFF. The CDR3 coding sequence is TGTGCCAGCAGTTTTATTCCGGGACAACGACTGTTTTTT.

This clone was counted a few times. Written as DNA, the CDR3 is TGTGCCAGCAGCTTAGCCCAGACAGGTCGGGGGAACACTGAAGCTTTCTTT. It codes for CASSLAQTGRGNTEAFF. The chain joins TRBV11-2 to TRBJ1-1, with D maybe TRBD1 (6 bases). V was cut by 1 base and J by 1 base, with 16 bases left in between. CDR1 is SGHAT and CDR2 is FQNNGV in the germline V gene. There are 17 residues in the CDR3.

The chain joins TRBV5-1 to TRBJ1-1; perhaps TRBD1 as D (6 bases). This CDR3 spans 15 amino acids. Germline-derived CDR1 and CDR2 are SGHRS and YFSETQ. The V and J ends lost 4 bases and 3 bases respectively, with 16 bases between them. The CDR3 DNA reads TGCGCCAGCAGCGAGCAACCCCAGGGGCACACTGAAGCTTTCTTT. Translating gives CASSEQPQGHTEAFF.

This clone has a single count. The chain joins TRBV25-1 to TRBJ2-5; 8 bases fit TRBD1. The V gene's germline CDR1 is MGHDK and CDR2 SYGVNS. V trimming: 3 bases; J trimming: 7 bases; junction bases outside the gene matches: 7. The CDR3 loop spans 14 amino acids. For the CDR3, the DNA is TGTGCCAGCAGTGAGGGACAGGATTATCGGACCCAGTACTTC. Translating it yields CASSEGQDYRTQYF.

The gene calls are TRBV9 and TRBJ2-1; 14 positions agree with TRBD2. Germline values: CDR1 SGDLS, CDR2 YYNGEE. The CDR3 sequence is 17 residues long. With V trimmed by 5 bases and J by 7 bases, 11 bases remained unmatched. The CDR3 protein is CASSSITGTSGRNEQFF. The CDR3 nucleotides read TGTGCCAGCAGTTCCATCACCGGGACTAGCGGGAGAAATGAGCAGTTCTTC.

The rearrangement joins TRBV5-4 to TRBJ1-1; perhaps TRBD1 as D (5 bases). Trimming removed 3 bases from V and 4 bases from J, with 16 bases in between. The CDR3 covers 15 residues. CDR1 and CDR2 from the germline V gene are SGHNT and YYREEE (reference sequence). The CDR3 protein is CASSSVEGTATEAFF. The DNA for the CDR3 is TGTGCCAGCAGCTCAGTGGAGGGGACGGCCACTGAAGCTTTCTTT.

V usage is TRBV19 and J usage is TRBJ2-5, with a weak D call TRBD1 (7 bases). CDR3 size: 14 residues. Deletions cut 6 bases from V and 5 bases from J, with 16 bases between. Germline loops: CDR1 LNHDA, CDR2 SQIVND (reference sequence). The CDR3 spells CASSPQGGGETQYF. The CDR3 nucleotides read TGTGCCAGTAGCCCCCAGGGGGGTGGGGAGACCCAGTACTTC.

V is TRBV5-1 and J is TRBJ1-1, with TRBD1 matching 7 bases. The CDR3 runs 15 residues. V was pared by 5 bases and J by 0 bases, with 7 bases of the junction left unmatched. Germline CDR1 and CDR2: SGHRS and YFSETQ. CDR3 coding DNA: TGCGCCAGCAGGCCGACCGGGACAGTGAACACTGAAGCTTTCTTT. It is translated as CASRPTGTVNTEAFF.

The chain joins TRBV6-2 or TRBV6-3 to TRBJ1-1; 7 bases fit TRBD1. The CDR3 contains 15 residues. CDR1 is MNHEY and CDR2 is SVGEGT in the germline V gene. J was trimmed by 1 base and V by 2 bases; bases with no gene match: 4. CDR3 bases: TGTGCCAGCAGTTACGGAGGGGGCGCGAACACTGAAGCTTTCTTT. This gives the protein CASSYGGGANTEAFF.

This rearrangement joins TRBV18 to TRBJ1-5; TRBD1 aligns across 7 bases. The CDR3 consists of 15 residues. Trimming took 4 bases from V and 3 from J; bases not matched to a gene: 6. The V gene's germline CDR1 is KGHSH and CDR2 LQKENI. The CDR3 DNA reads TGTGCCAGCTCACAGGGACAGAGCATCAATCAGCCCCAGCATTTT. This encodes CASSQGQSINQPQHF.

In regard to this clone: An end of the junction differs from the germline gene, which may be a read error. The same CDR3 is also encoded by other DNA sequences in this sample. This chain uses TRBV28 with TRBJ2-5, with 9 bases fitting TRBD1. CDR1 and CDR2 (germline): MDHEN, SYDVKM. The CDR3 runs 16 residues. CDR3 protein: CASSPVGTGFQETQYF. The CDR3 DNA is TGCGCCAGCAGCCCTGTAGGGACAGGGTTCCAAGAGACCCAGTACTTC.

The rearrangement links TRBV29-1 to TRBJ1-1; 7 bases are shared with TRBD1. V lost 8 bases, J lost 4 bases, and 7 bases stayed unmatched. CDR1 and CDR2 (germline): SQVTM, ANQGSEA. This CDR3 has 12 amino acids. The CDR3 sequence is CSTTQGSTEAFF. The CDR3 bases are TGCAGCACTACACAGGGGAGCACTGAAGCTTTCTTT. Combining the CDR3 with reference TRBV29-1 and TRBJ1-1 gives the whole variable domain SAVISQKPSRDICQRGTSLTIQCQVDSQVTMMFWYRQQPGQSLTLIATANQGSEATYESGFVIDKFPISRPNLTFSTLTVSNMSPEDSSIYLCSTTQGSTEAFFGQGTRLTVV.

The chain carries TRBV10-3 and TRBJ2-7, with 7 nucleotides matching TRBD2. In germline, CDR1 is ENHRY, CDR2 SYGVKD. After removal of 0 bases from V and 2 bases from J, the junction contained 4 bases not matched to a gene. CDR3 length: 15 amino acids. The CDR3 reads CAISESPGGTYEQYF. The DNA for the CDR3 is TGTGCCATCAGTGAGTCTCCGGGAGGTACCTACGAGCAGTACTTC.

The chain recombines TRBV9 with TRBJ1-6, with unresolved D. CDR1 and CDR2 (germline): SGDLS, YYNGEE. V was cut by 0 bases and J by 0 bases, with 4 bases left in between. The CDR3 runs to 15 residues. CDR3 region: CASSVGGSYNSPLHF. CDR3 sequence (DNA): TGTGCCAGCAGCGTAGGCGGCTCCTATAATTCACCCCTCCACTTT.

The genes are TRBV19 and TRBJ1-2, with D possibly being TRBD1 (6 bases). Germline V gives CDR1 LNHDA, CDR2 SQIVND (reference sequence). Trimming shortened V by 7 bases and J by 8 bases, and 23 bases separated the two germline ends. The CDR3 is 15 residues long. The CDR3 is CASTPTGGADRGYTF. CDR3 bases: TGTGCCAGTACACCTACTGGGGGGGCAGACCGGGGCTACACCTTC.

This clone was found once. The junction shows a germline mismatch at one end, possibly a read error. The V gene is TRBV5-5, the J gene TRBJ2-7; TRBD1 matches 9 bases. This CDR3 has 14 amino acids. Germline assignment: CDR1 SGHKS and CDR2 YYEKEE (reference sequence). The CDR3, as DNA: TGTGCCAGCAGTTTGGGGACAGGGTTTGGCGAGCAGTACTTC. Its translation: CASSLGTGFGEQYF.

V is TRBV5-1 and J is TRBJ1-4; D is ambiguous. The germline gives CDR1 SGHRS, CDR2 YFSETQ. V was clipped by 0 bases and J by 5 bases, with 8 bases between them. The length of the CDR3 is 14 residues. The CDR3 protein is CASSLAGVNEKLFF. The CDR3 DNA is TGCGCCAGCAGCTTGGCCGGGGTGAATGAAAAACTGTTTTTT.

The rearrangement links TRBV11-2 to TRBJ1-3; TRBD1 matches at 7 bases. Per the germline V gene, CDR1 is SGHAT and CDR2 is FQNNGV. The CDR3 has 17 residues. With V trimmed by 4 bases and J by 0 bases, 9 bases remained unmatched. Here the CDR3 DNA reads TGTGCCAGCAGCTCGCTCACCAGGGGGAGCTCTGGAAACACCATATATTTT. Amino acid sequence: CASSSLTRGSSGNTIYF.

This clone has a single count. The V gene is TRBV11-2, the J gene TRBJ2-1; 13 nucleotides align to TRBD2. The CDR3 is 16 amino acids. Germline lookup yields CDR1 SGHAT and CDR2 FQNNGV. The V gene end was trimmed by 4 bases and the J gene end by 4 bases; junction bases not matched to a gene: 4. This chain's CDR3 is CASSSPGLAGYNEQFF. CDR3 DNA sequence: TGTGCCAGCAGCTCCCCGGGACTAGCGGGATACAATGAGCAGTTCTTC.

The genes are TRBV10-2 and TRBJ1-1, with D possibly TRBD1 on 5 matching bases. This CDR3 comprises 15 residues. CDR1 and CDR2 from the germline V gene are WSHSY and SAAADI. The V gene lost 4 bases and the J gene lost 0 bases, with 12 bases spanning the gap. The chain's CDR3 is CASSGARAMNTEAFF. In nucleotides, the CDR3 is TGCGCCAGCAGTGGGGCCAGGGCGATGAACACTGAAGCTTTCTTT.

The CDR3 sequence: CASSQDKAGGYQPQHF. CDR3 nucleotides: TGTGCCAGCAGCCAAGATAAGGCAGGGGGCTATCAGCCCCAGCATTTT. The J gene is TRBJ1-5, the V gene TRBV4-2; the match to TRBD1 covers 8 bases. Per germline, CDR1 LGHNA and CDR2 YNFKEQ. The CDR3 consists of 16 residues. V lost 0 bases, J lost 5 bases, and 6 bases stayed unmatched.

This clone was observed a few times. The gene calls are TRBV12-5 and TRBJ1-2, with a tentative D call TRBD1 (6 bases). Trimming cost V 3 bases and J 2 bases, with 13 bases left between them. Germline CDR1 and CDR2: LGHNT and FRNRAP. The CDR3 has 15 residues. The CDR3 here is CASGLPPQGNYGYTF. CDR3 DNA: TGTGCTAGTGGTTTACCCCCGCAGGGGAACTATGGCTACACCTTC.

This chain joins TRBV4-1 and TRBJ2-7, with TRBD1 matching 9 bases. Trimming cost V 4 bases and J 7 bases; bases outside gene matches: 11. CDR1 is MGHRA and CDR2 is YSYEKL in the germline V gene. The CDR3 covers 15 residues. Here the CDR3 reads CASSRAGQGGGEQYF. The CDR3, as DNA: TGCGCCAGCAGCCGAGCGGGACAGGGTGGAGGTGAGCAGTACTTC.

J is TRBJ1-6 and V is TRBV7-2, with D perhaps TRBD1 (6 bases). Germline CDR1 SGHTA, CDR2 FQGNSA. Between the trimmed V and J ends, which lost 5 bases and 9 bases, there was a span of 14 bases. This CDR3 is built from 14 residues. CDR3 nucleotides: TGTGCCAGCAGCCCGGGACAAAAATCTTCACCCCTCCACTTT. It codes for CASSPGQKSSPLHF. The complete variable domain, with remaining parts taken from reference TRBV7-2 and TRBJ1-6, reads GAGVSQSPSNKVTEKGKDVELRCDPISGHTALYWYRQSLGQGLEFLIYFQGNSAPDKSGLPSDRFSAERTGGSVSTLTIQRTQQEDSAVYLCASSPGQKSSPLHFGNGTRLTVT.